This TCR beta chain was retrieved from a study of CD4 T cells in relation to SARS-CoV-2 and coronaviruses. The CDR3 is made up of 16 amino acids. CDR1 and CDR2 (germline): MDHEN, SYDVKM. The V and J ends lost 5 bases and 7 bases respectively, with 18 bases between them. Regarding the study as a whole: Monoreactive clones expanded significantly more to SARS-CoV-2 than crossreactive clones did.

A note on this clone: Its antigen is undetermined.

Unexposed donor CD4+ T cells date from about 2011-2018, before the COVID-19 pandemic. The cells were cultured for 10 days before CD4+ T cells were isolated. Cultures held some 2.1 million PBMCs per well with approximately 10 IU/ml IL-2. Sequencing was performed with immunoSEQ multiplex PCR; in TCRdb, only in-frame clones are kept and a portion is missing. The table lists tens of thousands of clones, 76% of them singletons, with approximately 29% in the top ten. Source material: CD4+ T cells from PBMCs, cultured in vitro. The receptor was isolated from a human donor in good health. J is TRBJ1-6 and V is TRBV28; unclear D gene. In DNA, the CDR3 is TGTGCCAGCAGTAGACCCAGGACGACCCGAAATTCACCCCTCCACTTT. Its protein is CASSRPRTTRNSPLHF.